These T cell receptor beta chains were read from a single sample in a study of siplizumab effects on memory and regulatory T cells. The method was immunoSEQ multiplex PCR; TCRdb's version includes in-frame clones alone and lacks a portion of them. The sample has about 100,000 clones, 92% seen once; the top ten hold about 0.7%. The sequenced sample consisted of Tregs sorted from blood. Receptors were obtained from a human donor in good health. Both conserved end residues are part of each CDR3. Clone size appears in some rows only: once, few, many, or a class for an expanded clone.

j_call,clone_size,v_call,cdr3_aa
TRBJ1-1,NA,TRBV5-6,CASSSSITEAFF
TRBJ2-7,NA,TRBV27,CASGGYYEQYF
TRBJ2-1,NA,TRBV6-6,CASGRQGYNEQFF
TRBJ1-2,once,TRBV5-1,CASSYRTGMDGYTF
TRBJ2-5,NA,TRBV28,CASSFVGVVKTQYF
TRBJ2-7,NA,TRBV5-1,CASSSGLAGGLNEQYF
TRBJ2-1,NA,TRBV10-3,CAISESGGGSYNEQFF
TRBJ2-1,NA,TRBV7-2,CASSLGPEQFF
TRBJ2-7,NA,TRBV27,CASSLASRLSYEQYF
TRBJ1-2,NA,TRBV6-5,CASSYQGAYGYTF
TRBJ2-2,NA,TRBV18,CASSPTTRRRGTGELFF
TRBJ2-7,NA,TRBV5-1,CASSLTGDEQYF
TRBJ1-5,NA,TRBV10-3,CAISGGGGNQPQHF
TRBJ2-5,NA,TRBV14,CASSQERTAAETQYF
TRBJ1-1,NA,TRBV6-5,CASSENTEAFF
TRBJ1-5,once,TRBV4-1,CASSQDLLQPGQPQHF
TRBJ2-2,NA,TRBV12-5,CASGFLAGGGTGELFF
TRBJ2-1,NA,TRBV20-1,CSVNYNEQFF
TRBJ2-6,NA,TRBV19,CASQGRAWAGGANVLTF
TRBJ1-2,NA,TRBV11-2,CASSFDNGYTF
TRBJ2-3,NA,TRBV10-2,CASNTGTDTQYF
TRBJ2-7,NA,TRBV18,CASSSTTGGGYEQYF
TRBJ1-5,NA,TRBV2,CASSGGEPQHF
TRBJ2-7,NA,TRBV20-1,CSAKNRVEQYF
TRBJ2-6,NA,TRBV6-5,CASSYSGQSGANVLTF
TRBJ1-5,NA,TRBV11-2,CASSSNYRANQPQHF
TRBJ1-1,NA,TRBV10-2,CASSELTLRMNTEAFF
TRBJ2-3,NA,TRBV12-1,CASSFATDTQYF
TRBJ2-3,NA,TRBV11-3,CASSPGLAGNTQYF
TRBJ1-2,NA,TRBV6-9,CASSTFRQGWARGYTF
TRBJ1-3,NA,TRBV7-9,CASSFRATSRGGNTIYF
TRBJ2-5,once,TRBV4-1,CASSQTGKGTQYF
TRBJ2-2,NA,TRBV4-1,CASSQMGKGTGELFF
TRBJ2-1,NA,TRBV2,CASKSYNEQFF
TRBJ1-2,NA,TRBV5-1,CASRYVLGENYGYTF
TRBJ2-3,NA,TRBV6-5,CASSYQDTQYF
TRBJ2-7,NA,TRBV27,CASSGRDRGVEQYF
TRBJ2-1,NA,TRBV10-3,CAIRGQANNEQFF
TRBJ2-5,NA,TRBV7-6,CASSHRATGGIETQYF
TRBJ2-6,NA,TRBV19,CASSQDRPSLAGANVLTF
TRBJ1-2,NA,TRBV5-1,CASSFLPGSLGQSYGYTF
TRBJ1-1,NA,TRBV6-6,CASRYHTEAFF
TRBJ2-7,NA,TRBV13,CASSSGLVWPYEQYF
TRBJ1-1,NA,TRBV19,CASSPQGNTEAFF
TRBJ1-2,NA,TRBV5-1,CASSQDRGFGYTF
TRBJ2-7,NA,TRBV6-1,CASSRTGFYEQYF
TRBJ2-5,once,TRBV7-9,CASSLAGLETQYF